The T cell receptor (beta chain) under discussion was sequenced for a study of blood T cells in healthy people across ages. V dropped 5 bases and J dropped 3; count of bases not matched to a gene: 7. Per germline, CDR1 DFQATT and CDR2 SNEGSKA (reference sequence). The CDR3 runs to 14 residues. A few counts support this clonotype. Its specificity is not known. Using a J-beta primer mix together with a sample-barcoded 5' primer, a second PCR was run for roughly 6 to 11 cycles. MiXCR, applied by TCRdb to the 5' RACE reads, yields one record per CDR3 protein. The sample has 1.5 million to 2 million distinct CDR3 sequences, 28% seen once. General study results and limits: Diversity estimates drawn from one million T cells were deemed underestimates.

The chain couples TRBV20-1 to TRBJ2-1; 7 bases fit TRBD1. Sequencing was performed on blood. The receptor comes from a woman aged 30 to 39 in good health. The CDR3 region is CSARPRDSYNEQFF. Here the CDR3 DNA reads TGCAGTGCTCGGCCCCGGGACAGCTACAATGAGCAGTTCTTC.